This T cell receptor beta chain came from a study of T-cell reconstitution after alpha-beta-depleted transplantation in children (dated by TCRdb to the mid-2010s). For context, the study as a whole: Using TCR repertoire profiling, the study quantitatively followed how T-cell immune reconstitution unfolded in children after TCRalphabeta/CD19-depleted allogeneic hematopoietic cell transplantation.

The treatment or condition label here, explained by the study, means: allogeneic hematopoietic cell transplantation with graft depleted of TCRalphabeta T cells and CD19 B cells. The children who served as transplant recipients had been given grafts of TCRalphabeta/CD19-depleted allogeneic hematopoietic cells. Beyond this particular receptor, the publication reports: In some patients, high TCRbeta diversity at day 60 was attributed to recipient T cells and intrathymic progenitors that had survived conditioning. The frequencies of hyperexpanded clones fell over the following months, and after one year, T-cell counts and TCRbeta diversity were mostly attributed to newly produced T cells. The apparently early recovery of alphabetaT-cell counts about two months after transplant reportedly depended on only several hundred rapidly expanded clones that came from non-depleted graft cells.

This clonotype has more than one count but fewer than ten. This clone's antigen is unknown. It has no much larger one-base neighbor in the sample; base qualities were not kept. The trim is 0 bases for V and 14 bases for J, with a gap of 11 bases between the germline ends. CDR3 length: 11 amino acids, cysteine to phenylalanine. Only the CDR3 portion is preserved as DNA: 33 bases, with reading frame beginning at the first base. CDR1 and CDR2, per the germline V gene (reference sequence), are DFQATT and SNEGSKA. The method was PCR. Data came from an Illumina HiSeq 2500. TCR library preparation used molecular barcoding, with unique molecular identifiers applied to normalize quantification of the TCRbeta repertoire. TCRdb ran its own pipeline on the public reads, namely fastp trimming at Q25 and MiXCR clone calling, and kept in-frame beta chains. Rows merge per CDR3 protein into single entries with the most common DNA and genes. Within this sample are a few hundred thousand distinct CDR3 sequences, with 10% to 15% of them counted one time only. The ten largest clones represent over 2% of the sample.

This sequence was found in a male patient younger than 18 who had a stem cell transplant for acute myeloid leukemia, so the T cells may come from the graft donor. This specimen was PBMCs, mostly from graft donor cells, taken 360 days after TCRalphabeta/CD19-depleted stem cell transplant. The sequence links TRBV20-1 to TRBJ2-1, with the D gene call left open. The CDR3 sequence is CSARDTSEEFF. The DNA sequence is TGCAGTGCTAGAGATACGAGTGAAGAGTTCTTC.